This TCR beta chain originates from a study of blood T cell dynamics during melanoma immunotherapy. Turning to the study itself: Patients with metastatic melanoma got pembrolizumab or nivolumab-ipilimumab as first-line care.

Time point indicated: week 3, after first cycle of checkpoint inhibitor. Germline V gene lookup returns CDR1 LNHDA and CDR2 SQIVND (reference sequence). There are 13 residues in the CDR3. Some clones are missing from TCRdb's copy, which holds only in-frame ones; the method was immunoSEQ multiplex PCR. The sample includes about 19,000 clones, about 90% of them seen just once. Study-level findings and limits: Whether repertoire-driving clones were melanoma-specific could not be determined. PBMC repertoires of eventual disease-control patients split at W3 into clonality or diversity gains.

With regard to this clone: The antigen is undetermined.

The sequence was collected from a human donor with melanoma. Sequencing used blood, obtained from a patient treated with checkpoint blockade. J is TRBJ2-5 and V is TRBV19; 10 bases are a match to TRBD1. The J call may be incorrect, as the DNA end agrees better with TRBJ2-7. The CDR3, as DNA: TGTGCCAGTAGTAGGACAGGGGGCTACGAGCAGTACTTC. Its protein product is CASSRTGGYEQYF.